This T cell receptor (beta chain) is drawn from a study of blood T cells in healthy people across ages. Together with a sample-barcoded 5' primer, a J-beta primer mix was included in a second PCR lasting about 6 to 12 cycles. Researchers report that each sample yielded at least 3 million CDR3-containing paired-end reads. Each CDR3 protein is one row after TCRdb ran MiXCR on the 5' RACE reads. The sample includes more than 650,000 distinct CDR3 sequences, roughly 50% of them seen just once. The CDR3 is 17 amino acids. Germline lookup yields CDR1 MGHRA and CDR2 YSYEKL. The chain employs TRBV4-1 and TRBJ2-1, with 11 bases lining up with TRBD2. The J call could be wrong; TRBJ2-7 is a better fit for the DNA end. The specimen was blood. The clonotype was recovered from a man older than 75 in good health. CDR3 DNA: TGCGCCAGCAGCCAGGGACTAGCGGCGAGCTCCTACAATGAGCAGTACTTC. This translates into CASSQGLAASSYNEQYF.